This T cell receptor beta chain was recorded in a study of blood T cell repertoires in COVID-19. Study details: COVID-19 samples collected from the United States, Italy and Spain covered acute and convalescent phases.

CDR1 and CDR2 (germline): SGHAT, FQNNGV. This CDR3 spans 15 amino acids. Trimming stripped 5 bases from V and 5 bases from J, with 18 bases between. Data came from immunoSEQ multiplex PCR; TCRdb stores just in-frame clones and leaves some out. The repertoire includes over 110,000 clones, around 89% of them detected once, and roughly 30% sits in the top ten. The genes are TRBV11-2 and TRBJ1-1, with a tentative D call TRBD1 (6 bases). The source of this sequence is a human donor in a cohort sampled during active COVID-19. The sequenced material came from peripheral blood. Written as DNA, the CDR3 is TGTGCCAGCAGCCCAAGTGGGGGCTACCTAACTGAAGCTTTCTTT. Residues: CASSPSGGYLTEAFF. Based on the CDR3 plus reference TRBV11-2 and TRBJ1-1, the full variable domain is EAGVAQSPRYKIIEKRQSVAFWCNPISGHATLYWYQQILGQGPKLLIQFQNNGVVDDSQLPKDRFSAERLKGVDSTLKIQPAKLEDSAVYLCASSPSGGYLTEAFFGQGTRLTVV.